One sample yielded the 23 T cell receptor beta chains listed below, sequenced in a study of CD8 T cells in ankylosing spondylitis. Regarding the study as a whole: Roughly eight highly homologous variants made up a TCR beta motif that seemed to typify ankylosing spondylitis blood.

These receptors' antigens are unknown. TCRdb used MiXCR to reprocess the 5' RACE reads, holding one entry per CDR3 protein. The table lists some 700,000 distinct CDR3 sequences, 15% to 20% of them singletons, with 15% to 20% in the top ten. The material sequenced was blood, either unsorted or a sorted T cell fraction (not recorded which). The receptors here all came from a male donor with ankylosing spondylitis.

The chain links TRBV30 to TRBJ2-2, with D unclear. Trimming took off 3 bases at V and 6 bases at J, with 11 bases between the two ends. This CDR3 contains 13 residues. The V gene's germline CDR1 is GTSNPN and CDR2 SVGIG (reference sequence). The CDR3, as DNA: TGTGCCTGGAGAACGTATGGGCCCGGGGAGCTGTTTTTT. It translates to CAWRTYGPGELFF.

The chain employs TRBV20-1 and TRBJ1-2, with a weak D call TRBD1 (6 bases). Looked up from germline, CDR1 is DFQATT and CDR2 is SNEGSKA (reference sequence). Trimming cost V 3 bases and J 3 bases, with 26 bases left between them. The CDR3 is 18 residues long. The CDR3 region has the DNA TGCAGTGCTAGCCCCGGACAGTCCCCGGGTTCAGCTGACTATGGCTACACCTTC. It translates to CSASPGQSPGSADYGYTF.

The gene calls are TRBV24-1 and TRBJ2-5; 10 positions match TRBD2. There are 17 residues in the CDR3. After removal of 4 bases from V and 1 base from J, the junction contained 8 bases not matched to a gene. Germline-derived CDR1 and CDR2 are KGHDR and SFDVKD. In nucleotides, the CDR3 is TGTGCCACCAGTGACGCCACTAGCGGGGATCCCCAAGAGACCCAGTACTTC. It specifies CATSDATSGDPQETQYF.

The genes are TRBV20-1 and TRBJ2-1; D might be TRBD2 (6 bases). Germline CDR1 and CDR2: DFQATT and SNEGSKA (reference sequence). Trimming took off 6 bases at V and 8 bases at J, with 20 bases between the two ends. This CDR3 region has 14 residues. The CDR3, as DNA: TGCAGTGCCCTCGGGGGACGTATTTCCGATGAGCAGTTCTTC. Protein: CSALGGRISDEQFF.

The chain recombines TRBV5-1 with TRBJ2-1; D uncertain. Trimming shortened V by 0 bases and J by 10 bases, and 11 bases separated the two germline ends. CDR1 and CDR2 (germline): SGHRS, YFSETQ. This CDR3 comprises 13 residues. CDR3 in DNA: TGCGCCAGCAGCTTGGAGCCCCGAACGGAGCAGTTCTTC. Protein: CASSLEPRTEQFF.

This clonotype has more than one count but fewer than ten. The V and J genes are TRBV10-3 and TRBJ1-1, with 8 bases lining up with TRBD1. The germline CDR1 and CDR2 sequences are ENHRY and SYGVKD. With 3 bases clipped from V and 4 bases from J, the junction kept 10 bases outside the gene matches. The CDR3 is 16 amino acids. CDR3 amino acids: CAISERSGGSGTEAFF. The CDR3 DNA follows: TGTGCCATCAGTGAACGGTCAGGGGGCAGTGGCACTGAAGCTTTCTTT.

Of note for this clonotype: This sequence may be a read error, since a much larger clone differs from it by one base. The chain is built from TRBV3-1 and TRBJ2-7; TRBD1 agrees at 7 bases. CDR1 is LGHDT and CDR2 is YNNKEL in the germline V gene (reference sequence). The CDR3 is made up of 17 amino acids. The CDR3 reads CACSHHPTGFLTYEQYF. CDR3 sequence (DNA): TGTGCCTGCAGCCATCACCCGACAGGGTTCCTTACTTACGAGCAGTACTTC.

The chain employs TRBV4-1 and TRBJ1-6, with 8 nucleotides matching TRBD1. The germline V gene has CDR1 MGHRA and CDR2 YSYEKL. CDR3 length: 14 amino acids. J lost 7 bases, V lost 8 bases, and 7 bases had no gene match. The DNA for the CDR3 is TGCGCCAGCTACATCCCAGGGGGCAATTCACCCCTCCACTTT. Translation gives CASYIPGGNSPLHF.

The rearrangement links TRBV6-1 to TRBJ2-7, with 8 nucleotides matching TRBD1. The trim removed 7 bases at V and 2 bases at J, leaving 10 bases unmatched. Germline CDR1 reads MNHNS; CDR2 reads SASEGT. This CDR3 has 15 amino acids. In DNA, the CDR3 is TGTGCCAGCACTCAAGGACAGGGTGCAACCTACGAGCAGTACTTC. Translating it yields CASTQGQGATYEQYF.

This clonotype appeared a single time. V and J are TRBV19 and TRBJ1-2; D gene unclear. V was cut by 0 bases and J by 0 bases, with 8 bases left in between. The germline gives CDR1 LNHDA, CDR2 SQIVND (reference sequence). The CDR3 spans 15 residues. The CDR3 DNA follows: TGTGCCAGTAGTATAGATGGACCAGCTAACTATGGCTACACCTTC. Protein: CASSIDGPANYGYTF.

This clonotype was counted between two and nine times. The chain combines TRBV12-3 or TRBV12-4 with TRBJ2-1; a possible D gene is TRBD2 (5 bases). Trimming removed 7 bases at V and 1 base at J, with 20 bases between. The CDR3 is made up of 17 amino acids. As DNA, the CDR3 is TGTGCCAGCACCTTTGGACTTGCCCCTCCTTCCTACAATGAGCAGTTCTTC. This sequence encodes CASTFGLAPPSYNEQFF.

This clonotype was seen more than once but under ten times. The chain is built from TRBV5-1 and TRBJ1-6; 7 positions agree with TRBD1. Germline lookup yields CDR1 SGHRS and CDR2 YFSETQ. Trimming at V came to 4 bases and at J to 8 bases, leaving 12 bases not matched to a gene. The CDR3 runs 16 residues. This chain's CDR3 is CASSPGDRAQDSPLHF. CDR3 coding DNA: TGCGCCAGCAGCCCCGGTGACAGGGCTCAAGATTCACCCCTCCACTTT.

This rearrangement joins TRBV7-6 to TRBJ1-1; no clear D. With 5 bases removed from V and 3 bases from J, the gap between germline ends came to 10 bases. In germline, CDR1 is SGHVS, CDR2 FNYEAQ. The CDR3 spans 13 residues. The CDR3 spells CASSIKRDTEAFF. CDR3 coding DNA: TGTGCCAGCAGCATTAAAAGGGACACTGAAGCTTTCTTT.

The genes are TRBV13 and TRBJ2-5, with TRBD2 identical over 13 bases. Germline CDR1 reads PRHDT; CDR2 reads FYEKMQ (reference sequence). J gave up 1 base and V 5 bases, and 4 bases lay outside the gene matches. This CDR3 is built from 16 residues. The CDR3 DNA reads TGTGCCAGCAGCGGAGGGACTAGCGGGGTCCAAGAGACCCAGTACTTC. This gives the protein CASSGGTSGVQETQYF.

V gene TRBV30 combines with J gene TRBJ1-5, with TRBD1 as a possible D gene (5 bases). This CDR3 contains 13 residues. Trimming removed 1 base at V and 7 bases at J, with 11 bases between. The germline V gene encodes CDR1 GTSNPN and CDR2 SVGIG (reference sequence). As DNA, the CDR3 is TGTGCCTGGAGTGGGTCGGGGGGACAGCCCCAGCATTTT. Translation gives CAWSGSGGQPQHF.

This clonotype was seen a few times. The V call is TRBV4-2, the J call TRBJ2-7; 9 positions match TRBD2. The V gene's germline CDR1 is LGHNA and CDR2 YNFKEQ. The CDR3 has 14 residues. Germline trimming cut 4 bases from V and 6 bases from J; bases unmatched to any gene: 7. CDR3 bases: TGTGCCAGCAGCCCGATAGCGGGAGAGGGCGAGCAGTACTTC. The encoded protein is CASSPIAGEGEQYF.

This clonotype was seen a handful of times. The chain combines TRBV11-2 with TRBJ1-2, with 8 bases matching TRBD1. This CDR3 has 14 amino acids. Trimming removed 5 bases from V and 6 bases from J; junction bases left unmatched: 8. CDR1 is SGHAT, CDR2 FQNNGV, per germline. In DNA, the CDR3 is TGTGCCAGCAGCCGCGGGACAGGCATGGATGGCTACACCTTC. This translates into CASSRGTGMDGYTF. Variable domain in full (rest from reference TRBV11-2 and TRBJ1-2): EAGVAQSPRYKIIEKRQSVAFWCNPISGHATLYWYQQILGQGPKLLIQFQNNGVVDDSQLPKDRFSAERLKGVDSTLKIQPAKLEDSAVYLCASSRGTGMDGYTFGSGTRLTVV.

The chain has TRBV4-1 and TRBJ1-4; TRBD1 might be the D (6 bases). Trimming shortened V by 4 bases and J by 4 bases, and 16 bases separated the two germline ends. The CDR3 covers 16 residues. CDR1 is MGHRA and CDR2 is YSYEKL in the germline V gene. The CDR3 region is CASSRWVGAGNEKLFF. The CDR3 region has the DNA TGCGCCAGCAGCCGCTGGGTGGGGGCTGGTAATGAAAAACTGTTTTTT.

This clonotype occurred a few times. V is TRBV11-2 and J is TRBJ1-3; no reliable D call. With 5 bases removed from V and 0 bases from J, the gap between germline ends came to 14 bases. Germline V gene data show CDR1 as SGHAT and CDR2 as FQNNGV. There are 16 residues in the CDR3. The CDR3 nucleotides read TGTGCCAGCAGCCCTACGACCGCGAACTCTGGAAACACCATATATTTT. Translated, it gives CASSPTTANSGNTIYF.

This chain joins TRBV20-1 and TRBJ2-5, with D perhaps matching TRBD2 (6 bases). Per the germline V gene, CDR1 is DFQATT and CDR2 is SNEGSKA (reference sequence). V dropped 5 bases and J dropped 5 bases, with 18 bases sitting between them. The CDR3 runs 14 residues. This chain's CDR3 is CSADTDGGRETQYF. CDR3 coding DNA: TGCAGTGCTGATACGGACGGGGGAAGGGAGACCCAGTACTTC.

This clonotype has more than one count but fewer than ten. The chain employs TRBV5-1 and TRBJ2-4, with TRBD1 identical over 10 bases. Germline V gene sequence: CDR1 SGHRS, CDR2 YFSETQ. V trimming: 0 bases; J trimming: 8 bases; junction bases outside the gene matches: 8. The CDR3 contains 16 residues. In DNA form, the CDR3 reads TGCGCCAGCAGCTTGGGGGTATCCGGGACAGGGGACATTCAGTACTTC. Its translation: CASSLGVSGTGDIQYF.

In its sample, this clonotype was seen a few times. The chain is built from TRBV28 and TRBJ1-4, with a tentative D call TRBD1 (5 bases). Trimming cost V 5 bases and J 4 bases, with 14 bases left between them. Germline V CDR1 and CDR2: MDHEN, SYDVKM. This CDR3 region has 15 residues. The CDR3 DNA follows: TGTGCCAGCAGTACCCGCGGGGGAGGTAATGAAAAACTGTTTTTT. This translates into CASSTRGGGNEKLFF. The entire variable domain, with the rest obtained from reference TRBV28 and TRBJ1-4, is as follows: DVKVTQSSRYLVKRTGEKVFLECVQDMDHENMFWYRQDPGLGLRLIYFSYDVKMKEKGDIPEGYSVSREKKERFSLILESASTNQTSMYLCASSTRGGGNEKLFFGSGTQLSVL.

This clonotype was seen more than once but under ten times. The chain links TRBV12-3 or TRBV12-4 to TRBJ2-7; 9 bases map to TRBD2. V trimming: 7 bases; J trimming: 2 bases; junction bases outside the gene matches: 9. The CDR3 sequence is 15 residues long. The CDR3: CASTGFGLAPYEQYF. The CDR3 DNA follows: TGTGCCAGCACGGGTTTCGGACTAGCGCCCTACGAGCAGTACTTC.